The source of this T cell receptor beta chain is a study of regulatory T cells in long-lasting Graves disease. The V gene's germline CDR1 is SNHLY and CDR2 FYNNEI. This CDR3 has 13 amino acids. Unmatched junction bases numbered 7, after V lost 10 bases and J lost 4 bases. In this sample, this clonotype turned up many times. Libraries of TCR beta came from iRepertoire HTBI primers plus Arm-PCR of CDR3 regions. Each CDR3 protein is one row after TCRdb ran MiXCR on the multiplex PCR reads. The data contain about 430,000 distinct CDR3 sequences, approximately 15% of them singletons. Time point: newly diagnosed GD, antithyroid drugs for less than 3 months. Extracted RNA from PBMCs served as the source of the TCR library. The collection involved drawing approximately 9 milliliters of peripheral blood into EDTA tubes. The same data also went into a second study, on T cells in Graves' hyperthyroidism and ophthalmopathy. Per that study: Stable hyperthyroidism: no ophthalmopathy progression over 18 months of follow-up.

Sequenced material: peripheral blood mononuclear cells (PBMCs), taken at new diagnosis, from a patient treated with antithyroid drugs. This sequence originates from a woman between 35 and 50 years old with Graves disease. V is TRBV2 and J is TRBJ2-3; 8 nucleotides line up with TRBD1. The CDR3 nucleotides are TGTGCCAACCCCAGGGGGCGTGCAGATACGCAGTATTTT. This sequence encodes CANPRGRADTQYF.